Below, 23 T cell receptor beta chains from the same sample are listed, as sequenced in a study of shared clonotypes between healthy human individuals. The protocol was immunoSEQ multiplex PCR, while the TCRdb copy is restricted to in-frame clones and leaves out a portion. The sample gives nearly 500,000 clones, about 79% of which show up once; about an eighth is in the top ten. Sequencing was done on a sample of PBMCs. All receptors derive from a woman in her thirties or forties in good health. Some clones in this sample may be carry-over from other donors' samples.

J is TRBJ1-6 and V is TRBV28; D gene unclear. The CDR3 is made up of 14 amino acids. The V end was cut by 3 bases, the J end by 10 bases, with 13 bases between. The germline gives CDR1 MDHEN, CDR2 SYDVKM. CDR3 protein: CASSFSGGDSPLHF. CDR3 bases: TGTGCCAGCAGTTTCAGTGGCGGAGACTCACCCCTCCACTTT. The full variable domain, in which reference TRBV28 and TRBJ1-6 provide the parts outside the CDR3, is DVKVTQSSRYLVKRTGEKVFLECVQDMDHENMFWYRQDPGLGLRLIYFSYDVKMKEKGDIPEGYSVSREKKERFSLILESASTNQTSMYLCASSFSGGDSPLHFGNGTRLTVT.

V gene TRBV11-2 combines with J gene TRBJ2-5; maybe TRBD1 (5 bases). The germline gives CDR1 SGHAT, CDR2 FQNNGV. V lost 1 base, J lost 12 bases, and 18 bases lay in between. The CDR3 consists of 14 residues. CDR3 loop: CASSLVRVPEVEYF. CDR3 bases: TGTGCCAGCAGCTTAGTCAGGGTCCCCGAAGTAGAGTACTTC.

The chain couples TRBV14 to TRBJ2-3; D might be TRBD1 or TRBD2, each matching 5 bases. CDR3 length: 13 residues. The germline V gene encodes CDR1 SGHDN and CDR2 FVKESK. V was cut by 1 base and J by 8 bases, with 10 bases left in between. CDR3 loop: CASSQGAGGTQYF. Here the CDR3 DNA reads TGTGCCAGCAGCCAAGGGGCTGGGGGTACGCAGTATTTT.

The V call is TRBV19, the J call TRBJ2-3; D call uncertain. From germline, CDR1 is LNHDA and CDR2 SQIVND (reference sequence). The CDR3 has 13 amino acids. V was shortened by 2 bases and J by 4 bases, with 7 bases between the two germline ends. The DNA for the CDR3 is TGTGCCAGTAGTATATTGGCTTCAGATACGCAGTATTTT. Protein sequence: CASSILASDTQYF. Together with reference TRBV19 and TRBJ2-3, the CDR3 gives the full variable domain: DGGITQSPKYLFRKEGQNVTLSCEQNLNHDAMYWYRQDPGQGLRLIYYSQIVNDFQKGDIAEGYSVSREKKESFPLTVTSAQKNPTAFYLCASSILASDTQYFGPGTRLTVL.

The chain uses TRBV2 and TRBJ1-5; 8 bases align to TRBD1. Germline V gene data show CDR1 as SNHLY and CDR2 as FYNNEI. V lost 4 bases to trimming and J lost 5 bases; unmatched junction nucleotides: 7. The CDR3 has 15 amino acids. CDR3 amino acids: CASSAVTGADQPQHF. The CDR3 DNA follows: TGTGCCAGCAGTGCTGTGACAGGGGCCGATCAGCCCCAGCATTTT.

The rearrangement joins TRBV19 to TRBJ1-2, with TRBD1 matching over 9 bases. CDR1 and CDR2 (germline): LNHDA, SQIVND (reference sequence). The CDR3 loop spans 16 amino acids. The V gene end was trimmed by 5 bases and the J gene end by 2 bases; junction bases not matched to a gene: 9. The CDR3 DNA reads TGTGCCAGTAGTTCTACCAACAGGGGGCCGAACTATGGCTACACCTTC. This encodes CASSSTNRGPNYGYTF.

The chain links TRBV5-1 to TRBJ2-7, with D perhaps assigned TRBD1 or TRBD2 (5 bases each). Trimming pared 6 bases from V and 5 bases from J, leaving 12 bases between. CDR3 length equals 12 residues. Germline CDR1 is SGHRS and CDR2 is YFSETQ. The CDR3 DNA reads TGCGCCAGCATGGGTAGGGGAGACGAGCAGTACTTC. Amino acids: CASMGRGDEQYF. The entire variable domain, with the rest obtained from reference TRBV5-1 and TRBJ2-7, is as follows: KAGVTQTPRYLIKTRGQQVTLSCSPISGHRSVSWYQQTPGQGLQFLFEYFSETQRNKGNFPGRFSGRQFSNSRSEMNVSTLELGDSALYLCASMGRGDEQYFGPGTRLTVT.

The J gene is TRBJ1-4, the V gene TRBV30; D call uncertain. Germline CDR1 and CDR2: GTSNPN and SVGIG (reference sequence). V lost 0 bases to trimming and J lost 1 base, with 6 bases between them. The CDR3 runs 14 residues. The CDR3 DNA reads TGTGCCTGGAGTGTTGGACTAACTAATGAAAAACTGTTTTTT. As protein: CAWSVGLTNEKLFF.

The rearrangement uses TRBV5-4 and TRBJ2-1, with D perhaps assigned TRBD1 or TRBD2 (5 bases each). CDR1 and CDR2 from the germline V gene are SGHNT and YYREEE (reference sequence). Trimming stripped 3 bases from V and 6 bases from J, with 19 bases between. The CDR3 covers 16 residues. Here the CDR3 reads CASSWPGPPDVNEQFF. DNA for the CDR3: TGTGCCAGCAGCTGGCCGGGACCGCCGGATGTCAATGAGCAGTTCTTC.

This chain uses TRBV7-9 with TRBJ2-2, with D tentatively TRBD1 or TRBD2 (6 bases each). The CDR3 has 15 amino acids. The germline V gene encodes CDR1 SEHNR and CDR2 FQNEAQ (reference sequence). The ends were cut back, 3 bases at V and 5 bases at J, with 13 bases in the middle. Written as DNA, the CDR3 is TGTGCCAGCAGCTTTGGGGGGCTATCTACCGGGGAGCTGTTTTTT. This codes for CASSFGGLSTGELFF.

This clone was seen many times. The rearrangement uses TRBV18 and TRBJ1-2; weak D call: TRBD1 (6 bases). This CDR3 has 15 residues. The germline V and J ends were trimmed by 6 bases and 8 bases, with 22 bases remaining between them. The V gene's germline CDR1 is KGHSH and CDR2 LQKENI. The chain's CDR3 is CASSPNRDGGSGYTF. For the CDR3, the DNA is TGTGCCAGCTCCCCTAACAGGGACGGCGGAAGCGGCTACACCTTC.

As for this clone: Other nucleotide sequences in the sample specify the same CDR3. The chain combines TRBV9 with TRBJ2-7; tentatively, D is TRBD1 or TRBD2 (7 bases each). Germline CDR1 SGDLS, CDR2 YYNGEE. The length of the CDR3 is 15 residues. Trimming took 0 bases from V and 3 from J, leaving 13 bases between them. CDR3 residues: CASSVEGGGSYEQYF. As DNA, the CDR3 is TGTGCCAGCAGCGTAGAAGGGGGCGGGAGCTACGAGCAGTACTTC.

This clone occurred a few times. The chain couples TRBV19 to TRBJ1-2; D is uncertain. The CDR3 contains 12 residues. The germline V gene has CDR1 LNHDA and CDR2 SQIVND (reference sequence). V gave up 3 bases and J gave up 7 bases, with 9 bases separating them. CDR3 loop: CASSMRESGYTF. CDR3 DNA sequence: TGTGCCAGTAGTATGCGGGAATCTGGCTACACCTTC. Full variable domain (remainder filled in from reference TRBV19 and TRBJ1-2): DGGITQSPKYLFRKEGQNVTLSCEQNLNHDAMYWYRQDPGQGLRLIYYSQIVNDFQKGDIAEGYSVSREKKESFPLTVTSAQKNPTAFYLCASSMRESGYTFGSGTRLTVV.

The table lists this clone with many counts. The V and J genes are TRBV9 and TRBJ2-7, with 11 bases that match TRBD2. There are 14 residues in the CDR3. The germline CDR1 and CDR2 sequences are SGDLS and YYNGEE. The V and J ends lost 3 bases and 7 bases, in that order; junction bases with no gene match: 6. The CDR3 nucleotides are TGTGCCAGCAGCGCGCCGGGGACTAGCGGTGAGCAGTACTTC. This encodes CASSAPGTSGEQYF.

The gene calls are TRBV19 and TRBJ2-1; D remains ambiguous. CDR3 length: 14 amino acids. CDR1 is LNHDA, CDR2 SQIVND, per germline (reference sequence). Trimming pared 5 bases from V and 5 bases from J, leaving 13 bases between. CDR3 bases: TGTGCCAGTAGTCCCCAGGACCAAGACAATGAGCAGTTCTTC. As protein: CASSPQDQDNEQFF.

This clone was picked up one time. This chain links TRBV6-4 with TRBJ2-6, with D unresolved. The V gene's germline CDR1 is MRHNA and CDR2 SNTAGT. V was cut by 5 bases and J by 4 bases, with 9 bases left in between. The CDR3 consists of 14 residues. The CDR3 reads CASSYTAGANVLTF. The CDR3 DNA sequence: TGTGCCAGCAGTTACACGGCCGGGGCCAACGTCCTGACTTTC.

The chain uses TRBV19 and TRBJ1-4, with D unclear. This CDR3 is built from 14 residues. Germline V gene lookup returns CDR1 LNHDA and CDR2 SQIVND (reference sequence). V lost 8 bases to trimming and J lost 0 bases, with 10 bases between them. CDR3 loop: CASRLGATNEKLFF. CDR3 nucleotide sequence: TGTGCCAGTCGACTGGGAGCAACTAATGAAAAACTGTTTTTT. Full variable domain (remainder filled in from reference TRBV19 and TRBJ1-4): DGGITQSPKYLFRKEGQNVTLSCEQNLNHDAMYWYRQDPGQGLRLIYYSQIVNDFQKGDIAEGYSVSREKKESFPLTVTSAQKNPTAFYLCASRLGATNEKLFFGSGTQLSVL.

The chain joins TRBV7-2 to TRBJ2-2, with TRBD1 identical over 7 bases. The V gene end was trimmed by 5 bases and the J gene end by 6 bases; junction bases not matched to a gene: 6. Germline V lookup: CDR1 SGHTA, CDR2 FQGNSA. The length of the CDR3 is 14 residues. CDR3 region: CASSLRQGPGELFF. The CDR3 nucleotides are TGTGCCAGCAGCCTACGACAGGGCCCCGGGGAGCTGTTTTTT.

The gene calls are TRBV6-5 and TRBJ1-2, with TRBD1 matching 8 bases. The CDR3 extends over 13 amino acids. V was pared by 6 bases and J by 4 bases, with 4 bases of the junction left unmatched. Germline CDR1 is MNHEY and CDR2 is SVGAGI. This CDR3 is CASRKGQGYGYTF. The CDR3 bases are TGTGCCAGCAGAAAAGGACAGGGCTATGGCTACACCTTC.

For the CDR3, the DNA is TGTGCCTGGAGTTCTCCGGGACTGGGAACAACCGGGGAGCTGTTTTTT. Protein: CAWSSPGLGTTGELFF. The V call is TRBV30, the J call TRBJ2-2, with D possibly matching TRBD2 (6 bases). CDR1 GTSNPN and CDR2 SVGIG come from the germline V gene (reference sequence). The CDR3 totals 16 residues. The V gene lost 2 bases and the J gene lost 5 bases, with 18 bases spanning the gap.

The chain links TRBV30 to TRBJ2-5; D remains unclear. Per the germline V gene, CDR1 is GTSNPN and CDR2 is SVGIG (reference sequence). The CDR3 sequence is 12 residues long. The V and J ends lost 4 bases and 5 bases respectively, with 11 bases between them. CDR3 sequence (DNA): TGTGCCTGGACTCCACGGGCGGAGACCCAGTACTTC. It is translated as CAWTPRAETQYF.

About this clone itself: Other nucleotide sequences in the sample specify the same CDR3. The CDR3 spells CASSLTSGYTGELFF. CDR3 in DNA: TGTGCCAGCAGCTTAACTAGCGGGTACACCGGGGAGCTGTTTTTT. The rearrangement uses TRBV7-2 and TRBJ2-2; 9 nucleotides match TRBD2. The CDR3 extends over 15 amino acids. J was trimmed by 3 bases and V by 2 bases; bases with no gene match: 1. CDR1 and CDR2 (germline): SGHTA, FQGNSA.

The CDR3 protein is CASSQEGHGSGETQYF. CDR3 sequence (DNA): TGCGCCAGCAGCCAAGAAGGCCACGGATCGGGTGAGACCCAGTACTTC. This rearrangement joins TRBV4-3 to TRBJ2-5; D not resolved. Germline V gene data show CDR1 as LGHNA and CDR2 as YSLEER. The CDR3 loop spans 16 amino acids. Trimming stripped 0 bases from V and 5 bases from J, with 16 bases between.